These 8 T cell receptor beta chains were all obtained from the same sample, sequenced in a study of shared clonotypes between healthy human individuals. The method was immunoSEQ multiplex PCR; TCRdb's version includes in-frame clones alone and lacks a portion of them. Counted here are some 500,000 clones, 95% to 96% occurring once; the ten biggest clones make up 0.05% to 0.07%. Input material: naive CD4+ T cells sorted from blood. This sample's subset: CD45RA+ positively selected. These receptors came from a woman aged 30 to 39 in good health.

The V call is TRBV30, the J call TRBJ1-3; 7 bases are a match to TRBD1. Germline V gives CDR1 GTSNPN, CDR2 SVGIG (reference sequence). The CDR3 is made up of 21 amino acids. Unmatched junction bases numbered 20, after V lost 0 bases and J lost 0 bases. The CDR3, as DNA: TGTGCCTGGAGTGTAAGAGGGGGAGCTGCAGGGGGTTTAGACTCTGGAAACACCATATATTTT. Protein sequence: CAWSVRGGAAGGLDSGNTIYF.

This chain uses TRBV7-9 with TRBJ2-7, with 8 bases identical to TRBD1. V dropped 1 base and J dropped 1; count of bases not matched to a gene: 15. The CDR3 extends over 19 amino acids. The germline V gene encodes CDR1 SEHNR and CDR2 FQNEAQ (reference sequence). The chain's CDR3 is CASSLGTGKGGRKSYEQYF. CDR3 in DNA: TGTGCCAGCAGCTTAGGGACAGGGAAGGGTGGAAGGAAGTCCTACGAGCAGTACTTC.

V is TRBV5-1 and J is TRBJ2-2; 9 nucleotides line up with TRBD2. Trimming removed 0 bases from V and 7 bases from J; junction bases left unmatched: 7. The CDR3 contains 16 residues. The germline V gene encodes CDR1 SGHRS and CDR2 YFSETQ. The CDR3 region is CASSLGLAGAVGELFF. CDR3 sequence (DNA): TGCGCCAGCAGCTTGGGCTTAGCGGGAGCGGTCGGGGAGCTGTTTTTT.

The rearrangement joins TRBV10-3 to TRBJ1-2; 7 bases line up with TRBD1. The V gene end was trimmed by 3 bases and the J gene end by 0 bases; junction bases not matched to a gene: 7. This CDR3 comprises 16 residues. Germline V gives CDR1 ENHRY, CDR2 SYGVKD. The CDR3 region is CAISDPGTATNYGYTF. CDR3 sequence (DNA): TGTGCCATCAGTGACCCCGGGACAGCTACTAACTATGGCTACACCTTC.

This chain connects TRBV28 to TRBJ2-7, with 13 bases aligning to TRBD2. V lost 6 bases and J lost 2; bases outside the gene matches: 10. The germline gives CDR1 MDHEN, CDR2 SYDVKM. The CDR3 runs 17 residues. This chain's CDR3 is CASSTGLAGPNTYEQYF. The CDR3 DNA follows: TGTGCCAGCAGCACGGGACTAGCGGGACCGAATACCTACGAGCAGTACTTC. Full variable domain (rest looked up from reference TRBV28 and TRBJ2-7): DVKVTQSSRYLVKRTGEKVFLECVQDMDHENMFWYRQDPGLGLRLIYFSYDVKMKEKGDIPEGYSVSREKKERFSLILESASTNQTSMYLCASSTGLAGPNTYEQYFGPGTRLTVT.

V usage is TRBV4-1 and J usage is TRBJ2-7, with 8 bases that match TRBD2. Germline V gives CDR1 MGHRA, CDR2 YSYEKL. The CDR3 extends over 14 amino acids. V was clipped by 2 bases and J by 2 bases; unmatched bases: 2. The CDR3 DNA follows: TGCGCCAGCAGCCAAACCGGGAGGGCCTACGAGCAGTACTTC. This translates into CASSQTGRAYEQYF.

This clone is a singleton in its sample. CDR3 amino acids: CASSYGQTSYEQYF. The CDR3 DNA follows: TGTGCCAGCAGTTACGGACAAACCTCCTACGAGCAGTACTTC. This chain joins TRBV6-6 and TRBJ2-7; possible D gene TRBD1, 5 bases. V was pared by 2 bases and J by 0 bases, with 8 bases between. This CDR3 region has 14 residues. CDR1 and CDR2 from the germline V gene are MNHNY and SVGAGI (reference sequence).

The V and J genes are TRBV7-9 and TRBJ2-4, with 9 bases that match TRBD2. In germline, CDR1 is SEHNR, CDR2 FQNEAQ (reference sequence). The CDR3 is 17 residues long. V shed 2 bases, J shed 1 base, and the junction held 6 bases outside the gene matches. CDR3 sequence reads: CASSLSGGRVAKNIQYF. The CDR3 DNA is TGTGCCAGCAGCTTATCTGGCGGGAGGGTGGCCAAAAACATTCAGTACTTC.